The following is a T cell receptor (beta chain) sequence with its context. The antigen remains unidentified. V lost 6 bases and J 3 bases, leaving 17 bases between the germline ends. Germline V gene sequence: CDR1 DFQATT, CDR2 SNEGSKA (reference sequence). The CDR3 covers 14 residues. The sample comes from a study of blood T cells in healthy people across ages. Study overall: Capture by template switching was about one barcoded beta molecule per two T cells. General study results and limits: Donors of long life had a larger count of naive CD4+ cells and greater diversity than aged donors.

Each sample gave at least 6.5 million isolated PBMCs. For the second PCR, which ran for about 7 to 11 cycles, a sample-barcoded 5' primer and a J-beta primer mix were used. TCRdb processed the 5' RACE reads anew with MiXCR; each CDR3 protein has one entry. The table records 1.5 million to 2 million distinct CDR3 sequences, approximately 50% of them present only once. The V call is TRBV20-1, the J call TRBJ2-5; D perhaps matches TRBD2 (5 bases). The specimen was blood. This TCR derives from a woman aged 40 to 50 in good health. Here the CDR3 reads CSAPRPPGKETQYF. The DNA for the CDR3 is TGCAGTGCCCCCCGCCCCCCGGGGAAAGAGACCCAGTACTTC.